The source of this T cell receptor (beta chain) is a study of blood T cell repertoires in COVID-19. Study-wide background: Italy, Spain and the United States were the sources of the convalescent and acute COVID-19 samples. Nucleic acid was either cDNA or gDNA, and it came from T cells, B-cell-depleted T cells, or PBMCs.

Germline V lookup: CDR1 KGHSH, CDR2 LQKENI. The CDR3 consists of 14 residues. With 3 bases removed from V and 5 bases from J, the gap between germline ends came to 13 bases. Methods used by the authors: From reference gene primer amplification, estimates of nucleated cell counts were derived. Libraries were prepared by immunoSEQ multiplex PCR; TCRdb keeps only in-frame clonotypes and omits some of them. V and J calls and clone size follow that table, whereas D and trimming were derived from the DNA. The table has over 120,000 clones, roughly 80% seen once. This chain joins TRBV18 and TRBJ2-5; no clear D gene. The sequencing input was peripheral blood. The receptor comes from a man aged 65 to 85 who had recovered from COVID-19. The CDR3 nucleotides read TGTGCCAGCTCACCGGCGAAGCGCGAGGAGACCCAGTACTTC. Residues: CASSPAKREETQYF.